This T cell receptor (beta chain) comes out of a study of T cell changes during pregnancy in multiple sclerosis. V was shortened by 2 bases and J by 2 bases, with 18 bases between the two germline ends. The CDR3 sequence is 17 residues long. CDR1 is WSHSY and CDR2 is SAAADI in the germline V gene. TCRdb keeps only in-frame clones here, not all; method: immunoSEQ multiplex PCR. The data hold about 36,000 clones, with around nine tenths observed a single time. The sequencing used CD4+ T cells from peripheral blood mononuclear cells, collected in the first trimester of pregnancy. This TCR was sampled from a female donor with multiple sclerosis, enrolled in a pregnancy study. V is TRBV10-2 and J is TRBJ1-2; the D gene is possibly TRBD1 (6 bases). The CDR3 DNA sequence: TGCGCCAGCAGTGAGACTAAAGCGGACAGAAGGAACTATGGCTACACCTTC. This codes for CASSETKADRRNYGYTF.